These 20 T cell receptor beta chains were all obtained from the same sample, sequenced in a study of T cell responses to AZD1222 COVID-19 vaccine. The table came from immunoSEQ multiplex PCR; TCRdb's copy has only in-frame clones and leaves some out. Counted here are around 180,000 clones, about 86% occurring once; the ten biggest clones make up about 8%. Sequencing used peripheral blood, obtained on day 0 of AZD1222 vaccination. Every receptor here comes from an adult in good health.

The V call is TRBV5-1, the J call TRBJ1-1; D uncertain. Germline V CDR1 and CDR2: SGHRS, YFSETQ. Trimming removed 5 bases from V and 0 bases from J, with 8 bases in between. This CDR3 region has 13 residues. DNA for the CDR3: TGCGCCAGCAGAGCAACCATGAACACTGAAGCTTTCTTT. It specifies CASRATMNTEAFF.

This clone was picked up a small number of times. The chain recombines TRBV6-5 with TRBJ1-5; possible D gene TRBD1, 5 bases. CDR3 length: 15 residues. CDR1 is MNHEY, CDR2 SVGAGI, per germline. Deletions cut 2 bases from V and 1 base from J, with 9 bases between. Here the CDR3 reads CASSYNGGSNQPQHF. CDR3 in DNA: TGTGCCAGCAGTTACAATGGGGGGAGCAATCAGCCCCAGCATTTT.

This chain uses TRBV6-1 with TRBJ2-3; D may be TRBD1 (5 bases). V was cut by 2 bases and J by 3 bases, with 15 bases left in between. The germline V gene has CDR1 MNHNS and CDR2 SASEGT. This CDR3 contains 16 residues. CDR3 DNA: TGTGCCAGCAGTGAATTTAGCAGGGTCGGAACAGATACGCAGTATTTT. As protein: CASSEFSRVGTDTQYF.

The chain employs TRBV19 and TRBJ1-5, with 8 bases fitting TRBD1. CDR3 length equals 15 residues. Germline V gene sequence: CDR1 LNHDA, CDR2 SQIVND (reference sequence). V lost 5 bases to trimming and J lost 0 bases; unmatched junction nucleotides: 3. The CDR3 reads CASSLTGVSNQPQHF. The CDR3, as DNA: TGTGCCAGTAGTCTGACAGGGGTTAGCAATCAGCCCCAGCATTTT.

This sequence joins TRBV30 and TRBJ2-1; 7 bases are shared with TRBD1. Germline V CDR1 and CDR2: GTSNPN, SVGIG (reference sequence). Trimming cost V 8 bases and J 0 bases; bases outside gene matches: 10. The CDR3 totals 15 residues. CDR3 amino acids: CATLGWDSSYNEQFF. The CDR3 DNA sequence: TGTGCCACCCTGGGTTGGGACAGCTCCTACAATGAGCAGTTCTTC. The full variable domain, its missing parts supplied by reference TRBV30 and TRBJ2-1, is SQTIHQWPATLVQPVGSPLSLECTVEGTSNPNLYWYRQAAGRGLQLLFYSVGIGQISSEVPQNLSASRPQDRQFILSSKKLLLSDSGFYLCATLGWDSSYNEQFFGPGTRLTVL.

V usage is TRBV29-1 and J usage is TRBJ2-5, with D possibly TRBD1 on 6 matching bases. This CDR3 has 13 residues. Germline V lookup: CDR1 SQVTM, CDR2 ANQGSEA. V lost 7 bases and J 4 bases, leaving 16 bases between the germline ends. The CDR3 coding sequence is TGCAGCGGGGGAGCTACAGGGTCAGAGACCCAGTACTTC. It specifies CSGGATGSETQYF.

The chain links TRBV5-6 to TRBJ2-3; D not certain. Germline V lookup: CDR1 SGHDT, CDR2 YYEEEE. Trimming left V 0 bases short and J 1 base short, with 9 bases between. The CDR3 runs 15 residues. CDR3: CASSLERRRTDTQYF. CDR3 nucleotide sequence: TGTGCCAGCAGCTTGGAGCGAAGGCGCACAGATACGCAGTATTTT.

The chain is built from TRBV5-6 and TRBJ1-5; D is perhaps TRBD1 (5 bases). V lost 1 base and J lost 9, with 11 bases in between. This CDR3 contains 13 residues. Per the germline V gene, CDR1 is SGHDT and CDR2 is YYEEEE. The CDR3 region has the DNA TGTGCCAGCAGCTTGTGGGGCGGGAGGCCCCAGCATTTT. This codes for CASSLWGGRPQHF.

This clone came up a few times. The rearrangement uses TRBV9 and TRBJ2-3; D uncertain. The germline V and J ends were trimmed by 0 bases and 0 bases, with 11 bases remaining between them. CDR3 length equals 16 residues. Germline V CDR1 and CDR2: SGDLS, YYNGEE. The CDR3: CASSVVGSPSTDTQYF. CDR3 coding DNA: TGTGCCAGCAGCGTAGTTGGCAGTCCTAGCACAGATACGCAGTATTTT. The entire variable domain, with the rest obtained from reference TRBV9 and TRBJ2-3, is as follows: DSGVTQTPKHLITATGQRVTLRCSPRSGDLSVYWYQQSLDQGLQFLIQYYNGEERAKGNILERFSAQQFPDLHSELNLSSLELGDSALYFCASSVVGSPSTDTQYFGPGTRLTVL.

The CDR3 coding sequence is TGTGCCAGCTGCAGCCCTCCGTACACTGAAGCTTTCTTT. Protein sequence: CASCSPPYTEAFF. The V call is TRBV28, the J call TRBJ1-1, with no clear D. V gave up 8 bases and J gave up 3 bases, with 13 bases separating them. The CDR3 has 13 residues. Germline loops: CDR1 MDHEN, CDR2 SYDVKM.

The CDR3 reads CASVHAANTGELFF. For the CDR3, the DNA is TGTGCCAGTGTCCACGCTGCGAACACCGGGGAGCTGTTTTTT. The chain employs TRBV19 and TRBJ2-2; D is unresolved. The ends were cut back, 8 bases at V and 0 bases at J, with 10 bases in the middle. CDR3 size: 14 residues. Germline V gene sequence: CDR1 LNHDA, CDR2 SQIVND (reference sequence). Full variable domain (rest looked up from reference TRBV19 and TRBJ2-2): DGGITQSPKYLFRKEGQNVTLSCEQNLNHDAMYWYRQDPGQGLRLIYYSQIVNDFQKGDIAEGYSVSREKKESFPLTVTSAQKNPTAFYLCASVHAANTGELFFGEGSRLTVL.

This chain links TRBV9 with TRBJ1-2; 8 nucleotides line up with TRBD1. With V trimmed by 2 bases and J by 5 bases, 8 bases remained unmatched. The CDR3 totals 15 residues. Germline V gene sequence: CDR1 SGDLS, CDR2 YYNGEE. As DNA, the CDR3 is TGTGCCAGCAGCGTCCGGCAGGGGGCGCTTTATGGCTACACCTTC. Translating it yields CASSVRQGALYGYTF. Drawing the rest from reference TRBV9 and TRBJ1-2, the complete variable domain is DSGVTQTPKHLITATGQRVTLRCSPRSGDLSVYWYQQSLDQGLQFLIQYYNGEERAKGNILERFSAQQFPDLHSELNLSSLELGDSALYFCASSVRQGALYGYTFGSGTRLTVV.

This CDR3 is CASSLEGARFYGYTF. The CDR3 nucleotides read TGTGCCAGCAGCCTCGAAGGGGCAAGATTCTATGGCTACACCTTC. V and J are TRBV3-1 (or the pseudogene TRBV3-2) and TRBJ1-2; a weak D match, TRBD1 (5 bases). V was clipped by 4 bases and J by 4 bases, with 16 bases between them. Germline assignment: CDR1 LGHDT and CDR2 YNNKEL (reference sequence). This CDR3 contains 15 residues.

The chain uses TRBV5-6 and TRBJ2-7, with 9 bases that match TRBD2. Germline V lookup: CDR1 SGHDT, CDR2 YYEEEE. The ends lost 5 bases at V and 6 bases at J; junction bases unmatched: 18. This CDR3 is 17 amino acids long. The chain's CDR3 is CASRGTSYGLAITEQYF. The CDR3 DNA is TGTGCCAGCAGGGGGACCTCTTACGGACTAGCGATCACCGAGCAGTACTTC.

The chain uses TRBV5-1 and TRBJ2-5, with TRBD2 matching over 7 bases. Germline V gene lookup returns CDR1 SGHRS and CDR2 YFSETQ. Trimming removed 0 bases from V and 5 bases from J; junction bases left unmatched: 7. The CDR3 is 15 amino acids. In DNA, the CDR3 is TGCGCCAGCAGCTTGGGCGGGGGAGAGGTTGAGACCCAGTACTTC. Translated: CASSLGGGEVETQYF.

This sequence joins TRBV12-2 and TRBJ1-2; no DNA check was done on the table's D call, TRBD1. TRBV12-2 is recorded as a pseudogene. This CDR3 is 14 amino acids long. The CDR3 here is CASRLVRGNYGYTF. The CDR3 bases are TGTGCAAGTCGCCTCGTCAGGGGCAACTATGGCTACACCTTC.

A note on this clone: One end of the junction is discordant with germline, which a read error may explain. The chain uses TRBV7-2 and TRBJ2-7; D is possibly TRBD2 (6 bases). The germline gives CDR1 SGHTA, CDR2 FQGNSA. CDR3 length: 16 amino acids. The CDR3: CASSLEEGKSSYEQYF. In nucleotides, the CDR3 is TGTGCCAGCAGTTTAGAGGAGGGGAAAAGCTCCTACGAGCAGTACTTC.

This clone has only one observation. The J gene is TRBJ2-3, the V gene TRBV14, with TRBD2 matching over 8 bases. V dropped 1 base and J dropped 0; count of bases not matched to a gene: 3. The CDR3 spans 16 residues. CDR1 SGHDN and CDR2 FVKESK come from the germline V gene. CDR3 sequence (DNA): TGTGCCAGCAGCCAAGTCGGGGGGGGGAGCACAGATACGCAGTATTTT. Its protein product is CASSQVGGGSTDTQYF.

V is TRBV9 and J is TRBJ1-2; D might be TRBD1 (6 bases). V was pared by 6 bases and J by 8 bases, with 17 bases between. This CDR3 has 13 amino acids. The V gene's germline CDR1 is SGDLS and CDR2 YYNGEE. As DNA, the CDR3 is TGTGCCAGCACCCCTCGGGGGGCAAAAGGCTACACCTTC. It yields the protein CASTPRGAKGYTF.

This sequence joins TRBV18 and TRBJ1-5; no clear D. CDR3 length equals 13 residues. Germline V gene lookup returns CDR1 KGHSH and CDR2 LQKENI. V was clipped by 2 bases and J by 6 bases, with 8 bases between them. Here the CDR3 DNA reads TGTGCCAGCTCACCAGTGGGTGGTCAGCCCCAGCATTTT. Translating gives CASSPVGGQPQHF.